The 27 T cell receptor beta chains reported below all come from one sample, sequenced in a study of blood T cell repertoires in COVID-19. This table comes from immunoSEQ multiplex PCR, and its TCRdb copy is limited to in-frame clones, with some not included. Of about 360,000 clones in the sample, around 87% were seen once. Specimen: peripheral blood. The receptors were gathered from a human donor in a cohort sampled during active COVID-19.

DNA of the CDR3: TGCGCCAGCAGCTTGGCCCGGGGGGGCGTTATGAATGAGCAGTTCTTC. Its protein is CASSLARGGVMNEQFF. The rearrangement uses TRBV5-1 and TRBJ2-1; 8 nucleotides agree with TRBD2. The CDR3 length is 16 residues. V lost 0 bases and J lost 7; bases outside the gene matches: 9. Germline CDR1 and CDR2: SGHRS and YFSETQ.

This clone was seen a handful of times. The chain carries TRBV6-1 and TRBJ2-5, with 7 nucleotides matching TRBD2. The CDR3 contains 14 residues. Per the germline V gene, CDR1 is MNHNS and CDR2 is SASEGT. Germline trimming cut 0 bases from V and 9 bases from J; bases unmatched to any gene: 7. The chain's CDR3 is CASSEARRGVPQYF. For the CDR3, the DNA is TGTGCCAGCAGTGAAGCCCGCCGGGGGGTACCCCAGTACTTC.

The chain is built from TRBV28 and TRBJ2-7; possibly TRBD1 for D (5 bases). V lost 4 bases and J lost 1, with 11 bases in between. This CDR3 spans 14 amino acids. CDR1 and CDR2 (germline): MDHEN, SYDVKM. CDR3 protein: CASSWQGTSYEQYF. The DNA for the CDR3 is TGTGCCAGCAGTTGGCAGGGTACGTCCTACGAGCAGTACTTC.

The V gene is TRBV5-4, the J gene TRBJ2-6; TRBD2 matches 7 bases. The CDR3 has 16 amino acids. V gave up 4 bases and J gave up 0 bases; unmatched junction bases: 4. Per the germline V gene, CDR1 is SGHNT and CDR2 is YYREEE (reference sequence). As DNA, the CDR3 is TGTGCCAGCAGCACAGCGGGGTACTCTGGGGCCAACGTCCTGACTTTC. Its translation is CASSTAGYSGANVLTF.

The chain recombines TRBV5-1 with TRBJ2-5; D is possibly TRBD2 (6 bases). Germline V gene lookup returns CDR1 SGHRS and CDR2 YFSETQ. Trimming took 5 bases from V and 3 from J, leaving 20 bases between them. CDR3 size: 16 residues. CDR3 DNA: TGCGCCAGCAGTGTGGCGTTGGGGACTTCTAAAGAGACCCAGTACTTC. Protein: CASSVALGTSKETQYF.

V gene TRBV10-1 combines with J gene TRBJ2-2; a possible D gene is TRBD2 (6 bases). Germline V gene data show CDR1 as WNHNN and CDR2 as SYGVQD (reference sequence). V was shortened by 5 bases and J by 4 bases, with 11 bases between the two germline ends. This CDR3 spans 14 amino acids. CDR3 bases: TGCGCCAGCAGTCGGGACTCAGCCACCGGGGAGCTGTTTTTT. It translates to CASSRDSATGELFF.

V usage is TRBV7-3 and J usage is TRBJ2-6; D is perhaps TRBD2 (6 bases). V lost 1 base and J 0 bases, leaving 13 bases between the germline ends. Germline V gene lookup returns CDR1 SGHTA and CDR2 FQGTGA. The CDR3 spans 18 residues. As DNA, the CDR3 is TGTGCCAGCAGCTTAAGGCCCTTGGGACTCTCTGGGGCCAACGTCCTGACTTTC. It specifies CASSLRPLGLSGANVLTF.

The chain has TRBV11-3 and TRBJ2-2; 8 bases map to TRBD2. CDR1 SGHNT and CDR2 YENEEA come from the germline V gene. The CDR3 is 16 amino acids. V was pared by 1 base and J by 7 bases, with 8 bases of the junction left unmatched. The CDR3 reads CASSLGLREVDGELFF. The CDR3 bases are TGTGCCAGCAGCTTAGGTTTGCGGGAGGTCGACGGGGAGCTGTTTTTT.

CDR3 sequence: CAISERRDRANYGYTF. CDR3 bases: TGTGCCATCAGTGAGAGGAGGGACCGAGCTAACTATGGCTACACCTTC. The chain recombines TRBV10-3 with TRBJ1-2; TRBD1 is a possible D gene (5 bases). The ends were cut back, 2 bases at V and 0 bases at J, with 13 bases in the middle. The CDR3 is made up of 16 amino acids. CDR1 and CDR2 from the germline V gene are ENHRY and SYGVKD.

The chain recombines TRBV11-2 with TRBJ2-7; 7 positions match TRBD2. The CDR3 has 12 amino acids. The germline V gene has CDR1 SGHAT and CDR2 FQNNGV. With 7 bases clipped from V and 5 bases from J, the junction kept 5 bases outside the gene matches. The CDR3 is CASTLGGNEQYF. The DNA of the CDR3 is TGTGCCAGCACCTTGGGGGGGAACGAGCAGTACTTC.

This chain joins TRBV6-6 and TRBJ2-6; 7 bases are a match to TRBD1. Germline CDR1 MNHNY, CDR2 SVGAGI (reference sequence). V trimming: 7 bases; J trimming: 3 bases; junction bases outside the gene matches: 9. The CDR3 is 16 amino acids. The CDR3 loop reads CASTFGQAGGANVLTF. The CDR3 DNA reads as TGTGCCAGCACCTTTGGACAGGCTGGTGGGGCCAACGTCCTGACTTTC.

The V call is TRBV6-6, the J call TRBJ2-7, with D possibly matching TRBD2 (5 bases). Germline V lookup: CDR1 MNHNY, CDR2 SVGAGI (reference sequence). Trimming shortened V by 6 bases and J by 4 bases, and 10 bases separated the two germline ends. This CDR3 comprises 12 residues. CDR3 coding DNA: TGTGCCAGCAGCCCCGTAGCGTACGAGCAGTACTTC. Amino acid sequence: CASSPVAYEQYF.

V and J are TRBV19 and TRBJ2-1, with 7 positions matching TRBD1. CDR3 size: 14 residues. Germline V gene data show CDR1 as LNHDA and CDR2 as SQIVND (reference sequence). After removal of 7 bases from V and 6 bases from J, the junction contained 9 bases not matched to a gene. This chain's CDR3 is CASKGAPRSNEQFF. CDR3 nucleotides: TGTGCCAGTAAGGGGGCCCCGAGGTCCAATGAGCAGTTCTTC. The whole variable domain, remainder taken from reference TRBV19 and TRBJ2-1, is DGGITQSPKYLFRKEGQNVTLSCEQNLNHDAMYWYRQDPGQGLRLIYYSQIVNDFQKGDIAEGYSVSREKKESFPLTVTSAQKNPTAFYLCASKGAPRSNEQFFGPGTRLTVL.

The chain links TRBV9 to TRBJ2-3; 9 nucleotides line up with TRBD1. The CDR3 length is 15 residues. V shed 4 bases and J 3 bases; nucleotides not matched to a gene: 6. CDR1 and CDR2 from the germline V gene are SGDLS and YYNGEE. As DNA, the CDR3 is TGTGCCAGCAGCCCCGGGACAGGGTTGACAGATACGCAGTATTTT. Protein product: CASSPGTGLTDTQYF.

V and J are TRBV30 and TRBJ2-7; no reliable D call. V was trimmed by 1 base and J by 6 bases, leaving 7 bases between them. Germline CDR1 reads GTSNPN; CDR2 reads SVGIG (reference sequence). This CDR3 is built from 11 residues. CDR3 bases: TGTGCCTGGAGTGCAGGTGGCGAGCAGTACTTC. Its protein product is CAWSAGGEQYF.

V usage is TRBV7-9 and J usage is TRBJ2-2; TRBD2 might be the D (5 bases). CDR1 is SEHNR, CDR2 FQNEAQ, per germline (reference sequence). This CDR3 is built from 15 residues. Trimming took 5 bases from V and 4 from J, leaving 14 bases between them. The DNA of the CDR3 is TGTGCCAGCAGCCTAGGTATTGGAGGCACCGGGGAGCTGTTTTTT. The encoded protein is CASSLGIGGTGELFF.

A single count supports this clone. V is TRBV4-1 and J is TRBJ2-3; TRBD2 matches 10 bases. The CDR3 consists of 19 residues. J gave up 4 bases and V 3 bases, and 16 bases lay outside the gene matches. Germline V gives CDR1 MGHRA, CDR2 YSYEKL. The CDR3 region has the DNA TGCGCCAGCAGCCATACGGAGCGGGGGGGCCGCTCGCGAGCAGATACGCAGTATTTT. This translates into CASSHTERGGRSRADTQYF.

This rearrangement joins TRBV9 to TRBJ1-1; TRBD1 aligns across 11 bases. Trimming removed 4 bases from V and 4 bases from J; junction bases left unmatched: 3. The CDR3 contains 14 residues. Looked up from germline, CDR1 is SGDLS and CDR2 is YYNGEE. CDR3 in amino acids: CASSTGTGGTEAFF. The CDR3 nucleotides read TGTGCCAGCAGCACCGGGACAGGGGGCACTGAAGCTTTCTTT.

The V gene is TRBV3-1 (or the pseudogene TRBV3-2), the J gene TRBJ1-4; unclear D gene. Trimming stripped 4 bases from V and 3 bases from J, with 9 bases between. CDR1 LGHDT and CDR2 YNNKEL come from the germline V gene (reference sequence). The CDR3 is 14 residues long. The CDR3 reads CASSPPHSNEKLFF. The CDR3 nucleotides read TGTGCCAGCAGCCCCCCCCATTCTAATGAAAAACTGTTTTTT.

This clone was seen a handful of times. The rearrangement links TRBV5-1 to TRBJ1-1; TRBD1 might be the D (5 bases). Germline CDR1 and CDR2: SGHRS and YFSETQ. This CDR3 has 13 amino acids. Trimming pared 0 bases from V and 6 bases from J, leaving 9 bases between. CDR3 sequence (DNA): TGCGCCAGCAGCTTGGGCCAGGGCCCTGAAGCTTTCTTT. Protein sequence: CASSLGQGPEAFF. Combining the CDR3 with reference TRBV5-1 and TRBJ1-1 gives the whole variable domain KAGVTQTPRYLIKTRGQQVTLSCSPISGHRSVSWYQQTPGQGLQFLFEYFSETQRNKGNFPGRFSGRQFSNSRSEMNVSTLELGDSALYLCASSLGQGPEAFFGQGTRLTVV.

V is TRBV30 and J is TRBJ2-3; TRBD2 matches 10 bases. This CDR3 is 15 amino acids long. V lost 4 bases to trimming and J lost 3 bases; unmatched junction nucleotides: 7. From germline, CDR1 is GTSNPN and CDR2 SVGIG (reference sequence). The CDR3 loop is CAWKSLLAGTDTQYF. In nucleotides, the CDR3 is TGTGCCTGGAAGAGTCTACTAGCGGGAACAGATACGCAGTATTTT.

The V call is TRBV6-5, the J call TRBJ2-7; 7 positions agree with TRBD2. V was clipped by 7 bases and J by 7 bases; unmatched bases: 16. This CDR3 is built from 15 residues. CDR1 is MNHEY, CDR2 SVGAGI, per germline. CDR3 amino acids: CASTLSGSLPGEQYF. The CDR3 DNA reads TGTGCCAGCACCCTTAGCGGGTCACTACCGGGGGAGCAGTACTTC.

This sequence joins TRBV7-3 and TRBJ2-2; D unclear. V gave up 5 bases and J gave up 8 bases, with 9 bases separating them. The CDR3 extends over 12 amino acids. CDR1 is SGHTA, CDR2 FQGTGA, per germline. In nucleotides, the CDR3 is TGTGCCAGCAGCCAACCCGGGGGGGAGCTGTTTTTT. Translating gives CASSQPGGELFF.

J is TRBJ2-3 and V is TRBV19; a possible D gene is TRBD2 (5 bases). This CDR3 has 16 amino acids. CDR1 is LNHDA, CDR2 SQIVND, per germline (reference sequence). The ends were cut back, 6 bases at V and 7 bases at J, with 23 bases in the middle. The chain's CDR3 is CASSYTPTGNLNTQYF. The CDR3 DNA follows: TGTGCCAGTAGCTACACCCCTACGGGGAACCTTAATACGCAGTATTTT. The entire variable domain, with the rest obtained from reference TRBV19 and TRBJ2-3, is as follows: DGGITQSPKYLFRKEGQNVTLSCEQNLNHDAMYWYRQDPGQGLRLIYYSQIVNDFQKGDIAEGYSVSREKKESFPLTVTSAQKNPTAFYLCASSYTPTGNLNTQYFGPGTRLTVL.

V usage is TRBV11-2 and J usage is TRBJ2-7; 16 nucleotides line up with TRBD2. The CDR3 covers 18 residues. Germline CDR1 is SGHAT and CDR2 is FQNNGV. V lost 4 bases and J lost 4; bases outside the gene matches: 10. Here the CDR3 reads CASSSGTSGGVKVYEQYF. CDR3 nucleotides: TGTGCCAGCAGCTCTGGGACTAGCGGGGGGGTCAAAGTGTACGAGCAGTACTTC.

CDR3 protein: CASSQGLGQDTQYF. The CDR3 DNA is TGTGCCAGCAGCCAAGGACTAGGGCAAGATACGCAGTATTTT. The chain couples TRBV4-2 to TRBJ2-3; weak D call: TRBD2 (6 bases). V lost 1 base to trimming and J lost 5 bases, with 10 bases between them. The CDR3 runs 14 residues. Germline assignment: CDR1 LGHNA and CDR2 YNFKEQ.

V and J are TRBV5-6 and TRBJ1-2; 9 bases map to TRBD1. CDR3 size: 15 residues. V lost 4 bases, J lost 4 bases, and 8 bases stayed unmatched. Germline V gives CDR1 SGHDT, CDR2 YYEEEE. The CDR3: CASSQGTGRPYGYTF. The CDR3 nucleotides are TGTGCCAGCAGCCAAGGGACAGGGAGACCCTATGGCTACACCTTC.